The clone carrying this TCR beta chain was seen once. The sample belongs to a study of technical replicates of blood from a handful of donors. TCRdb's copy holds only in-frame clones and misses some; the assay was immunoSEQ multiplex PCR. The sample yields under 95,000 clones, around 94% seen once. This CDR3 region has 16 residues. Germline V gene sequence: CDR1 SGHVS, CDR2 FNYEAQ. Trimming cost V 0 bases and J 10 bases; bases outside gene matches: 10. The V call is TRBV7-6, the J call TRBJ2-1; 9 bases map to TRBD2. The sequence came from a human donor in good health. The sequencing input was T cells isolated from PBMCs. The CDR3 loop reads CASSLAAGGPGREQFF. The DNA of the CDR3 is TGTGCCAGCAGCTTAGCAGCGGGAGGCCCGGGGCGGGAGCAGTTCTTC.